Each of the 24 T cell receptor beta chains below was sequenced from the same sample in a study of T cell responses to AZD1222 COVID-19 vaccine (dated by TCRdb to the early 2020s). The library was prepared using the immunoSEQ multiplex PCR assay. In TCRdb, the immuneACCESS table is reduced to in-frame sequences with V and J assigned. These tables do not hold every clone; where another copy was compared, an unresolved V gene accounts for under half, and the others remain unexplained. This sample holds over 100,000 clones; over 85% were observed only once. 8% to 9.5% of the sample is in the top ten clones. The time point label for this specimen denotes: baseline before first vaccination. The material was peripheral blood, obtained on day 0 of AZD1222 vaccination. These receptors were collected from an adult in good health.

A single count supports this clone. The CDR3 loop is CASSVQVPSLNQPQHF. The DNA of the CDR3 is TGTGCCAGCAGTGTACAGGTACCCTCTTTAAATCAGCCCCAGCATTTT. This rearrangement joins TRBV6-1 to TRBJ1-5; D is perhaps TRBD1 (5 bases). Deletions cut 4 bases from V and 4 bases from J, with 17 bases between. Germline values: CDR1 MNHNS, CDR2 SASEGT. The CDR3 consists of 16 residues.

This clone was counted a single time. The chain is built from TRBV18 and TRBJ2-1; D is ambiguous. CDR3 length: 16 residues. Germline lookup yields CDR1 KGHSH and CDR2 LQKENI. V was shortened by 3 bases and J by 4 bases, with 16 bases between the two germline ends. CDR3 sequence reads: CASSPPRVTVYNEQFF. DNA for the CDR3: TGTGCCAGCTCACCCCCCCGGGTTACGGTGTACAATGAGCAGTTCTTC. Filled out from reference TRBV18 and TRBJ2-1, the complete variable domain reads NAGVMQNPRHLVRRRGQEARLRCSPMKGHSHVYWYRQLPEEGLKFMVYLQKENIIDESGMPKERFSAEFPKEGPSILRIQQVVRGDSAAYFCASSPPRVTVYNEQFFGPGTRLTVL.

V usage is TRBV2 and J usage is TRBJ1-5; the match to TRBD1 covers 7 bases. There are 14 residues in the CDR3. V lost 5 bases, J lost 5 bases, and 6 bases stayed unmatched. Germline V gene sequence: CDR1 SNHLY, CDR2 FYNNEI. CDR3 nucleotide sequence: TGTGCCAGCAGTTTGACAGGGAGTGATCAGCCCCAGCATTTT. This encodes CASSLTGSDQPQHF.

This sequence joins TRBV5-4 and TRBJ1-1; TRBD1 agrees at 8 bases. CDR3 length equals 17 residues. CDR1 SGHNT and CDR2 YYREEE come from the germline V gene (reference sequence). V lost 1 base, J lost 1 base, and 9 bases stayed unmatched. CDR3 DNA sequence: TGTGCCAGCAGCTTGCCGGCAGGGGGCGGGGGGAACACTGAAGCTTTCTTT. Protein product: CASSLPAGGGGNTEAFF. Combining the CDR3 with reference TRBV5-4 and TRBJ1-1 gives the whole variable domain ETGVTQSPTHLIKTRGQQVTLRCSSQSGHNTVSWYQQALGQGPQFIFQYYREEENGRGNFPPRFSGLQFPNYSSELNVNALELDDSALYLCASSLPAGGGGNTEAFFGQGTRLTVV.

The rearrangement joins TRBV27 to TRBJ2-5, with 8 bases aligning to TRBD2. The germline CDR1 and CDR2 sequences are MNHEY and SMNVEV (reference sequence). The CDR3 has 17 residues. V shed 2 bases, J shed 1 base, and the junction held 9 bases outside the gene matches. CDR3 nucleotides: TGTGCCAGCAGTTTAGGGTTCGTCGGGAGGGCCCAAGAGACCCAGTACTTC. Translation: CASSLGFVGRAQETQYF.

This sequence joins TRBV6-5 and TRBJ1-6; a possible D gene is TRBD1 (5 bases). V was clipped by 7 bases and J by 18 bases, with 25 bases between them. This CDR3 is built from 14 residues. The V gene's germline CDR1 is MNHEY and CDR2 SVGAGI. The CDR3 sequence: CASTRTPRELRGHF. The CDR3 bases are TGTGCCAGCACCCGGACACCCAGGGAACTGCGGGGCCACTTT.

The V call is TRBV7-2, the J call TRBJ2-3, with D perhaps being TRBD1 or TRBD2 (6 bases each). The CDR3 sequence is 15 residues long. Trimming cost V 4 bases and J 4 bases, with 15 bases left between them. The germline V gene encodes CDR1 SGHTA and CDR2 FQGNSA. Here the CDR3 DNA reads TGTGCCAGCAGCTCCCCCGGGGGCCAATCAGATACGCAGTATTTT. This gives the protein CASSSPGGQSDTQYF.

The rearrangement uses TRBV19 and TRBJ1-6; D is possibly TRBD1 (5 bases). Germline V lookup: CDR1 LNHDA, CDR2 SQIVND (reference sequence). The CDR3 covers 14 residues. The V end lost 7 bases, the J end lost 12 bases, and 19 bases lay between the germline ends. Written as DNA, the CDR3 is TGTGCCAGTACTTTTACGGGGACCTTATTACCCCTCCACTTT. Translating gives CASTFTGTLLPLHF.

A single count supports this clone. The V call is TRBV11-1, the J call TRBJ2-6; unclear D gene. The CDR3 extends over 17 amino acids. Germline assignment: CDR1 SGHAT and CDR2 FQDESV (reference sequence). V shed 0 bases and J shed 0 bases, with 9 bases lying between them. Here the CDR3 reads CASSLAKGNSGANVLTF. DNA for the CDR3: TGTGCCAGCAGCTTAGCGAAGGGAAACTCTGGGGCCAACGTCCTGACTTTC.

In its sample, this clone was seen once. The sample contains more than one DNA sequence encoding this CDR3. In DNA, the CDR3 is TGTGCCAGCAGTGATGGGACAGGCAGAAATCAGCCCCAGCATTTT. The encoded protein is CASSDGTGRNQPQHF. V usage is TRBV2 and J usage is TRBJ1-5, with TRBD1 matching 8 bases. The germline V gene encodes CDR1 SNHLY and CDR2 FYNNEI. The V gene end was trimmed by 3 bases and the J gene end by 4 bases; junction bases not matched to a gene: 5. The CDR3 length is 15 residues.

The V call is TRBV7-2, the J call TRBJ2-7; 9 bases line up with TRBD1. V shed 0 bases and J 3 bases; nucleotides not matched to a gene: 3. CDR3 length: 15 amino acids. Germline-derived CDR1 and CDR2 are SGHTA and FQGNSA. The CDR3 DNA is TGTGCCAGCAGCTTAGCGGGGACAGGGCTCTACGAGCAGTACTTC. Encoded protein: CASSLAGTGLYEQYF. Full variable domain (outside the CDR3, taken from reference TRBV7-2 and TRBJ2-7): GAGVSQSPSNKVTEKGKDVELRCDPISGHTALYWYRQSLGQGLEFLIYFQGNSAPDKSGLPSDRFSAERTGGSVSTLTIQRTQQEDSAVYLCASSLAGTGLYEQYFGPGTRLTVT.

This clone has a single count. An end of the junction does not agree with germline; a read error may underlie this. This chain links TRBV30 with TRBJ1-4, with D uncertain. The CDR3 has 12 residues. The germline V gene encodes CDR1 GTSNPN and CDR2 SVGIG (reference sequence). CDR3 coding DNA: TGTGCCTGGAGTAGATCTAAGGAAAAACTGTTTTTT. It translates to CAWSRSKEKLFF.

CDR3 region: CASRTLAGGTITYNEQFF. The CDR3 DNA reads TGTGCCAGCAGGACGCTAGCGGGCGGCACGATTACCTACAATGAGCAGTTCTTC. The J gene is TRBJ2-1, the V gene TRBV28, with 8 bases fitting TRBD2. The CDR3 has 18 amino acids. Germline loops: CDR1 MDHEN, CDR2 SYDVKM. V lost 6 bases and J lost 2; bases outside the gene matches: 15.

This sequence joins TRBV5-1 and TRBJ2-1, with TRBD2 identical over 7 bases. CDR1 is SGHRS and CDR2 is YFSETQ in the germline V gene. This CDR3 has 14 amino acids. Trimming removed 4 bases from V and 6 bases from J; junction bases left unmatched: 7. Written as DNA, the CDR3 is TGCGCCAGCAGCCCTGGCGGGACTATCAATGAGCAGTTCTTC. Encoded protein: CASSPGGTINEQFF.

In its sample, this clone was seen once. V and J are TRBV7-6 and TRBJ2-1; D uncertain. This CDR3 has 11 amino acids. Germline V gene data show CDR1 as SGHVS and CDR2 as FNYEAQ. Trimming pared 1 base from V and 8 bases from J, leaving 3 bases between. CDR3 nucleotides: TGTGCCAGCAGCTTAGGTGATGAGCAGTTCTTC. Amino acid sequence: CASSLGDEQFF.

The CDR3 spells CASRGSSGEETQYF. The CDR3 DNA reads as TGTGCCAGCAGGGGCTCTAGCGGGGAAGAGACCCAGTACTTC. The V call is TRBV28, the J call TRBJ2-5; 9 bases match TRBD2. This CDR3 region has 14 residues. With V trimmed by 6 bases and J by 3 bases, 5 bases remained unmatched. Germline CDR1 reads MDHEN; CDR2 reads SYDVKM.

This clone was found once. The chain is built from TRBV3-1 (or the pseudogene TRBV3-2) and TRBJ2-6; TRBD1 matches at 7 bases. Per the germline V gene, CDR1 is LGHDT and CDR2 is YNNKEL (reference sequence). The J segment lost 4 bases and the V segment lost 4 bases, leaving 4 bases of the junction unmatched. The CDR3 totals 15 residues. CDR3 protein: CASSLDRAGANVLTF. CDR3 nucleotide sequence: TGTGCCAGCAGCCTAGACAGGGCCGGGGCCAACGTCCTGACTTTC.

This chain links TRBV4-2 with TRBJ1-3; perhaps TRBD1 as D (5 bases). The CDR3 length is 15 residues. CDR1 LGHNA and CDR2 YNFKEQ come from the germline V gene. The V end lost 4 bases, the J end lost 8 bases, and 18 bases lay between the germline ends. CDR3 coding DNA: TGTGCCAGCAGCCCTAGAGGGGAGGGTTGGGACACCATATATTTT. Translation gives CASSPRGEGWDTIYF.

The chain couples TRBV5-8 to TRBJ2-4; the D gene is possibly TRBD2 (6 bases). V lost 4 bases to trimming and J lost 3 bases, with 20 bases between them. In germline, CDR1 is SGHTS, CDR2 YDEGEE. CDR3 size: 17 residues. As DNA, the CDR3 is TGTGCCAGCAGCCTGCGGGAAACTAAACTACACAAAAACATTCAGTACTTC. Amino acid sequence: CASSLRETKLHKNIQYF.

The chain links TRBV30 to TRBJ1-1; D is unresolved. The germline V gene encodes CDR1 GTSNPN and CDR2 SVGIG (reference sequence). Between the trimmed V and J ends, which lost 8 bases and 5 bases, there was a span of 12 bases. The CDR3 length is 11 residues. This CDR3 is CASMIGTEAFF. CDR3 coding DNA: TGTGCCAGTATGATAGGAACTGAAGCTTTCTTT.

This clone occurred a few times. The V gene is TRBV5-1, the J gene TRBJ2-1, with 10 bases identical to TRBD2. Germline values: CDR1 SGHRS, CDR2 YFSETQ. Trimming cost V 2 bases and J 1 base; bases outside gene matches: 3. CDR3 length: 16 residues. The CDR3, as DNA: TGCGCCAGCAGCTTTTTAGCGGGAGGATCCTACAATGAGCAGTTCTTC. Translation gives CASSFLAGGSYNEQFF.

The chain recombines TRBV28 with TRBJ1-4, with 10 bases identical to TRBD1. V lost 4 bases, J lost 8 bases, and 10 bases stayed unmatched. This CDR3 region has 16 residues. Looked up from germline, CDR1 is MDHEN and CDR2 is SYDVKM. The CDR3 DNA reads as TGTGCCAGCAGTTCTCTCGGACCGACAGGGGGCGAAAAACTGTTTTTT. Protein sequence: CASSSLGPTGGEKLFF.

The rearrangement joins TRBV7-2 to TRBJ2-1; D is perhaps TRBD2 (6 bases). The CDR3 loop spans 15 amino acids. Germline lookup yields CDR1 SGHTA and CDR2 FQGNSA. V was pared by 4 bases and J by 0 bases, with 10 bases between. The CDR3 sequence is CASSSIGSSYNEQFF. The CDR3 nucleotides read TGTGCCAGCAGCTCTATCGGGAGCTCCTACAATGAGCAGTTCTTC.

The V call is TRBV13, the J call TRBJ1-6; 7 bases line up with TRBD1. With V trimmed by 6 bases and J by 9 bases, 14 bases remained unmatched. In germline, CDR1 is PRHDT, CDR2 FYEKMQ (reference sequence). The CDR3 contains 16 residues. In nucleotides, the CDR3 is TGTGCCAGCAGATTTAACAGGGGCCAGGGAGGTTCACCCCTCCACTTT. It yields the protein CASRFNRGQGGSPLHF.